A single sample is the source of the 10 T cell receptor beta chains below, sequenced in a study of T cell changes during pregnancy in multiple sclerosis. The method was immunoSEQ multiplex PCR; TCRdb's version includes in-frame clones alone and lacks a portion of them. The table has tens of thousands of clones, 85% to 95% seen once. Sequences were derived from CD4+ T cells from peripheral blood mononuclear cells, sampled after pregnancy. The receptors derive from a female donor in good health, enrolled as a control in a pregnancy study.

The genes are TRBV19 and TRBJ2-5, with 7 bases lining up with TRBD1. Germline V gives CDR1 LNHDA, CDR2 SQIVND (reference sequence). The CDR3 runs to 13 residues. Unmatched junction bases numbered 12, after V lost 7 bases and J lost 10 bases. CDR3 amino acids: CASTVTGEGDQYF. In DNA form, the CDR3 reads TGTGCCAGTACCGTTACAGGGGAAGGAGACCAGTACTTC.

The gene calls are TRBV29-1 and TRBJ1-1; D possibly corresponds to TRBD1 (6 bases). CDR3 length: 15 amino acids. CDR1 is SQVTM, CDR2 ANQGSEA, per germline. V gave up 4 bases and J gave up 2 bases, with 17 bases separating them. The CDR3 DNA is TGCAGCGTTGGGGTATCTGGACAGAGTAACACTGAAGCTTTCTTT. Residues: CSVGVSGQSNTEAFF.

V usage is TRBV9 and J usage is TRBJ1-1; D is undetermined. V was shortened by 4 bases and J by 1 base, with 8 bases between the two germline ends. The germline CDR1 and CDR2 sequences are SGDLS and YYNGEE. The CDR3 runs 13 residues. DNA for the CDR3: TGTGCCAGCAGCCCGCTAGGGAACACTGAAGCTTTCTTT. It yields the protein CASSPLGNTEAFF. Using reference TRBV9 and TRBJ1-1 for the parts outside the CDR3, the full variable domain is DSGVTQTPKHLITATGQRVTLRCSPRSGDLSVYWYQQSLDQGLQFLIQYYNGEERAKGNILERFSAQQFPDLHSELNLSSLELGDSALYFCASSPLGNTEAFFGQGTRLTVV.

In its sample, this clone was seen once. V and J are TRBV7-2 and TRBJ2-1; possible D gene TRBD2, 5 bases. Germline loops: CDR1 SGHTA, CDR2 FQGNSA. Deletions cut 0 bases from V and 1 base from J, with 13 bases between. This CDR3 contains 17 residues. For the CDR3, the DNA is TGTGCCAGCAGCTTAGCTGAGGGCCTCCTATCCTACAATGAGCAGTTCTTC. Translation: CASSLAEGLLSYNEQFF.

The chain has TRBV11-3 and TRBJ2-1, with 7 bases that match TRBD1. CDR3 length: 16 amino acids. The junction had 5 bases not matched to a gene; V was cut back by 3 bases and J by 0 bases. Germline lookup yields CDR1 SGHNT and CDR2 YENEEA. In DNA form, the CDR3 reads TGTGCCAGCAGCTTGGAATGGGACAGCTCCTACAATGAGCAGTTCTTC. Encoded protein: CASSLEWDSSYNEQFF.

This chain joins TRBV9 and TRBJ2-3, with D possibly TRBD2 on 7 matching bases. The CDR3 is 15 residues long. Germline V gene lookup returns CDR1 SGDLS and CDR2 YYNGEE. Trimming left V 0 bases short and J 1 base short, with 9 bases between. CDR3 residues: CASSVAGGGTDTQYF. CDR3 bases: TGTGCCAGCAGCGTAGCGGGGGGCGGCACAGATACGCAGTATTTT.

The chain is built from TRBV6-1 and TRBJ1-2; tentatively, D is TRBD1 (5 bases). The CDR3 has 14 residues. In germline, CDR1 is MNHNS, CDR2 SASEGT. The V gene lost 1 base and the J gene lost 5 bases, with 11 bases spanning the gap. CDR3 DNA: TGTGCCAGCAGTGAAGTTGGAGGGGAGTATGGCTACACCTTC. Encoded protein: CASSEVGGEYGYTF.

The chain carries TRBV2 and TRBJ1-5, with 9 bases matching TRBD1. Germline CDR1 is SNHLY and CDR2 is FYNNEI. This CDR3 contains 14 residues. Germline trimming cut 5 bases from V and 4 bases from J; bases unmatched to any gene: 3. The CDR3: CASSPDRGNQPQHF. In DNA form, the CDR3 reads TGTGCCAGCAGTCCGGACAGGGGTAATCAGCCCCAGCATTTT.

CDR3 DNA sequence: TGTGCCACGTCGGGGGGGACTACAGATACGCAGTATTTT. This translates into CATSGGTTDTQYF. The chain combines TRBV2 with TRBJ2-3; TRBD2 aligns across 8 bases. V shed 10 bases, J shed 3 bases, and the junction held 6 bases outside the gene matches. Per the germline V gene, CDR1 is SNHLY and CDR2 is FYNNEI. This CDR3 region has 13 residues.

The V call is TRBV18, the J call TRBJ1-1; 7 bases map to TRBD1. Per germline, CDR1 KGHSH and CDR2 LQKENI. The CDR3 extends over 15 amino acids. The ends lost 2 bases at V and 0 bases at J; junction bases unmatched: 3. CDR3 nucleotide sequence: TGTGCCAGCTCACCATATGGGACAGTGAACACTGAAGCTTTCTTT. Translated, it gives CASSPYGTVNTEAFF. The entire variable domain, with the rest obtained from reference TRBV18 and TRBJ1-1, is as follows: NAGVMQNPRHLVRRRGQEARLRCSPMKGHSHVYWYRQLPEEGLKFMVYLQKENIIDESGMPKERFSAEFPKEGPSILRIQQVVRGDSAAYFCASSPYGTVNTEAFFGQGTRLTVV.